The 23 T cell receptor beta chains below all came from one sample that was sequenced in a study of regulatory T cells in long-lasting Graves disease. Regarding time point: newly diagnosed GD, antithyroid drugs for less than 3 months. Extracted PBMC RNA gave rise to the TCR library. Assembly of TCR beta libraries relied on iRepertoire HTBI primers together with Arm-PCR of CDR3 regions. MiXCR was run by TCRdb on the multiplex PCR reads, yielding one entry per CDR3 protein. The table records more than 350,000 distinct CDR3 sequences, about 15% of them present only once. The same sample was also used in a study of T cells in Graves' hyperthyroidism and ophthalmopathy.

The sequencing here drew on peripheral blood mononuclear cells (PBMCs), taken at new diagnosis, from a patient treated with antithyroid drugs. Receptors were obtained from a woman aged 25 to 39 with Graves disease.

Points on this clonotype: This likely traces to a read error, being one base from a far larger clone. The genes are TRBV7-2 and TRBJ2-3; D may be TRBD2 (6 bases). The J call is doubtful: the DNA matches TRBJ2-5 better. Germline loops: CDR1 SGHTA, CDR2 FQGNSA. The length of the CDR3 is 15 residues. The CDR3 reads CASSLTGGVRKTQYF. The CDR3, as DNA: TGTGCCAGCAGCTTAACCGGAGGGGTTCGGAAGACCCAGTACTTC.

Many counts were recorded for this clonotype. CDR3 residues: CSARGQGLGLQETQYF. In DNA form, the CDR3 reads TGCAGTGCTAGAGGCCAGGGACTAGGGTTACAAGAGACCCAGTACTTC. This chain connects TRBV20-1 to TRBJ2-5; 8 nucleotides line up with TRBD2. Looked up from germline, CDR1 is DFQATT and CDR2 is SNEGSKA (reference sequence). After removal of 1 base from V and 2 bases from J, the junction contained 9 bases not matched to a gene. This CDR3 contains 16 residues.

This clonotype showed up many times. The V call is TRBV12-3 or TRBV12-4, the J call TRBJ2-7, with D perhaps assigned TRBD1 or TRBD2 (7 bases each). Deletions cut 5 bases from V and 5 bases from J, with 16 bases between. The CDR3 extends over 14 amino acids. CDR3 in DNA: TGTGCCAGCAGTCCAGGGGGGGGGTTTGACGAGCAGTACTTC. This translates into CASSPGGGFDEQYF.

This clonotype was observed a handful of times. CDR3 amino acids: CASSETASSYEQYF. For the CDR3, the DNA is TGTGCCAGCAGCGAGACAGCGAGCTCCTACGAGCAGTACTTC. This chain connects TRBV3-1 to TRBJ2-7; possibly TRBD1 for D (5 bases). Trimming cost V 5 bases and J 0 bases, with 11 bases left between them. The CDR3 has 14 amino acids. Per the germline V gene, CDR1 is LGHDT and CDR2 is YNNKEL (reference sequence).

This clonotype was picked up many times. The chain combines TRBV27 with TRBJ2-7; tentatively, D is TRBD1 (9 bases). With 5 bases removed from V and 7 bases from J, the gap between germline ends came to 27 bases. The CDR3 has 17 amino acids. Germline loops: CDR1 MNHEY, CDR2 SMNVEV (reference sequence). CDR3 DNA sequence: TGTGCCAGCAGTCCCCACCCGGGAGGGACAGGGCGGAGGGAGCAGTACTTC. Translation: CASSPHPGGTGRREQYF.

This clonotype was found many times. V gene TRBV5-5 combines with J gene TRBJ1-1, with D possibly matching TRBD1 (6 bases). CDR1 is SGHKS and CDR2 is YYEKEE in the germline V gene (reference sequence). Trimming pared 5 bases from V and 0 bases from J, leaving 14 bases between. The CDR3 sequence is 15 residues long. The CDR3 protein is CASRRDGGMNTEAFF. In DNA form, the CDR3 reads TGTGCCAGCAGGAGGGATGGGGGCATGAACACTGAAGCTTTCTTT.

In its sample, this clonotype was seen many times. The chain uses TRBV28 and TRBJ1-2; D possibly corresponds to TRBD1 (6 bases). V dropped 8 bases and J dropped 2 bases, with 18 bases sitting between them. This CDR3 contains 15 residues. The germline CDR1 and CDR2 sequences are MDHEN and SYDVKM. The CDR3 is CASGPRGRGNYGYTF. The CDR3 DNA reads TGTGCCAGCGGGCCGAGGGGGAGGGGGAACTATGGCTACACCTTC.

The chain uses TRBV7-2 and TRBJ2-1, with 9 positions matching TRBD2. J was trimmed by 5 bases and V by 5 bases; bases with no gene match: 4. The CDR3 is made up of 14 amino acids. Germline loops: CDR1 SGHTA, CDR2 FQGNSA. The CDR3 DNA reads TGTGCCAGCAGCCAGCGGGAGGATCACAATGAGCAGTTCTTC. It codes for CASSQREDHNEQFF.

As regards this clonotype: One end of the junction is discordant with germline, which a read error may explain. V is TRBV6-9 and J is TRBJ2-7, with D possibly called TRBD1 or TRBD2 (5 bases each). The CDR3 extends over 13 amino acids. CDR1 and CDR2 (germline): MNHGY, SVAAGI. As DNA, the CDR3 is TGTGCCAGCAGTTACACTGGGACCGTTCCTTGGAACTTC. Protein sequence: CASSYTGTVPWNF.

The chain employs TRBV20-1 and TRBJ1-5; TRBD1 agrees at 7 bases. Germline V gene lookup returns CDR1 DFQATT and CDR2 SNEGSKA (reference sequence). V shed 2 bases and J 0 bases; nucleotides not matched to a gene: 10. This CDR3 has 17 residues. CDR3 region: CSARTGATFYSNQPQHF. In nucleotides, the CDR3 is TGCAGTGCTAGAACAGGGGCGACTTTCTATAGCAATCAGCCCCAGCATTTT.

In its sample, this clonotype was seen many times. This rearrangement joins TRBV28 to TRBJ2-5; 8 bases fit TRBD2. V shed 7 bases and J 1 base; nucleotides not matched to a gene: 11. The CDR3 runs to 16 residues. The V gene's germline CDR1 is MDHEN and CDR2 SYDVKM. Here the CDR3 reads CASTPGGLALQETQYF. The CDR3 DNA is TGTGCCAGCACTCCGGGGGGGCTAGCGCTCCAAGAGACCCAGTACTTC.

This clonotype was seen ten or more times. The chain recombines TRBV13 with TRBJ2-1; TRBD1 matches 7 bases. V shed 4 bases and J 0 bases; nucleotides not matched to a gene: 6. The CDR3 sequence is 16 residues long. Germline V gene lookup returns CDR1 PRHDT and CDR2 FYEKMQ (reference sequence). The CDR3 nucleotides read TGTGCCAGCAGCTCCAGGGGGTTTAGCTCCTACAATGAGCAGTTCTTC. It yields the protein CASSSRGFSSYNEQFF.

J is TRBJ1-4 and V is TRBV5-6, with 9 bases aligning to TRBD1. Germline CDR1 is SGHDT and CDR2 is YYEEEE. V lost 0 bases to trimming and J lost 7 bases; unmatched junction nucleotides: 4. The CDR3 covers 15 residues. The CDR3 protein is CASSLGGQGVEKLFF. CDR3 DNA: TGTGCCAGCAGCTTGGGGGGACAGGGAGTTGAAAAACTGTTTTTT.

In this sample, this clonotype turned up many times. The chain recombines TRBV7-9 with TRBJ2-5; TRBD2 matches at 10 bases. This CDR3 is built from 16 residues. Germline values: CDR1 SEHNR, CDR2 FQNEAQ (reference sequence). The J segment lost 5 bases and the V segment lost 5 bases, leaving 11 bases of the junction unmatched. The CDR3 bases are TGTGCCAGCAGCAGGGCTAGCGGGGGACCGAGGGAGACCCAGTACTTC. It codes for CASSRASGGPRETQYF. The full variable domain, with the rest looked up from reference TRBV7-9 and TRBJ2-5, is DTGVSQNPRHKITKRGQNVTFRCDPISEHNRLYWYRQTLGQGPEFLTYFQNEAQLEKSRLLSDRFSAERPKGSFSTLEIQRTEQGDSAMYLCASSRASGGPRETQYFGPGTRLLVL.

This clonotype came up a few times. The CDR3 nucleotides are TGTGCCACCAGCAGTTCTACCCTGGAGCAGTACTTC. Amino acids: CATSSSTLEQYF. The chain combines TRBV15 with TRBJ2-7; no clear D. V shed 3 bases and J shed 7 bases, with 10 bases lying between them. CDR3 length equals 12 residues. Germline V CDR1 and CDR2: LNHNV, YYDKDF (reference sequence). Supplemented by reference TRBV15 and TRBJ2-7, the full variable domain reads DAMVIQNPRYQVTQFGKPVTLSCSQTLNHNVMYWYQQKSSQAPKLLFHYYDKDFNNEADTPDNFQSRRPNTSFCFLDIRSPGLGDTAMYLCATSSSTLEQYFGPGTRLTVT.

This clonotype was detected only a few times. A much larger clone lies one base from this, so it may be a read error. The chain employs TRBV11-2 and TRBJ2-7; 7 bases align to TRBD1. The V and J ends lost 11 bases and 0 bases, in that order; junction bases with no gene match: 10. Per the germline V gene, CDR1 is SGHAT and CDR2 is FQNNGV. The CDR3 loop spans 14 amino acids. The CDR3 DNA follows: TGTGCCGGCAACCCAACAGGGGACTCCTACGAGCAGTACTTC. Protein product: CAGNPTGDSYEQYF.

The chain employs TRBV30 and TRBJ2-3; D possibly corresponds to TRBD1 (5 bases). Trimming took off 5 bases at V and 3 bases at J, with 15 bases between the two ends. This CDR3 is built from 14 residues. The V gene's germline CDR1 is GTSNPN and CDR2 SVGIG (reference sequence). Here the CDR3 DNA reads TGTGCCTGGGGGGCGGTTTGGGTGACAGATACGCAGTATTTT. It yields the protein CAWGAVWVTDTQYF.

A remark on this clonotype: A much larger clone differs from this one at a single base, so this may be a read error. The chain joins TRBV11-2 to TRBJ1-6; D remains unclear. Germline CDR1 is SGHAT and CDR2 is FQNNGV. The CDR3 is made up of 15 amino acids. The CDR3 nucleotides read TGTGCCGGCAGCTTAGAGCCCGGACTCAATTCACCCCTCCACTTT. Translated: CAGSLEPGLNSPLHF.

This clonotype was seen many times. This chain uses TRBV18 with TRBJ1-1; tentatively, D is TRBD1 (5 bases). The germline V gene has CDR1 KGHSH and CDR2 LQKENI. The V and J ends lost 3 bases and 0 bases respectively, with 11 bases between them. The CDR3 spans 15 residues. CDR3 in amino acids: CASSPTAIMNTEAFF. CDR3 sequence (DNA): TGTGCCAGCTCACCGACAGCGATTATGAACACTGAAGCTTTCTTT.

In this sample, this clonotype turned up many times. V gene TRBV30 combines with J gene TRBJ2-7; 7 nucleotides line up with TRBD1. Germline trimming cut 4 bases from V and 2 bases from J; bases unmatched to any gene: 8. CDR3 size: 14 residues. CDR1 and CDR2 (germline): GTSNPN, SVGIG (reference sequence). As DNA, the CDR3 is TGTGCCTGGAACCCCAACAGGGGTCCCTACGAGCAGTACTTC. Its translation is CAWNPNRGPYEQYF.

This clonotype has more than one count but fewer than ten. In nucleotides, the CDR3 is TGTGCCATCAGTGAGTCCGCTCTAGCGGGAGAGGACAATGAGCAGTTCTTC. This sequence encodes CAISESALAGEDNEQFF. The chain recombines TRBV10-3 with TRBJ2-1; 10 positions match TRBD2. Germline CDR1 is ENHRY and CDR2 is SYGVKD. The J segment lost 5 bases and the V segment lost 0 bases, leaving 7 bases of the junction unmatched. This CDR3 has 17 amino acids.

This clonotype has a single count. The junction does not match germline at one end; this may be a read error. V is TRBV11-1 and J is TRBJ2-1; D uncertain. Germline V gene data show CDR1 as SGHAT and CDR2 as FQDESV (reference sequence). This CDR3 contains 15 residues. CDR3 residues: CASTIAPGSYNEQFF. The CDR3 DNA reads TGCGCCAGCACCATTGCTCCCGGATCCTACAATGAGCAGTTCTTC. Looking up the rest from reference TRBV11-1 and TRBJ2-1 gives the full variable domain: EAEVAQSPRYKITEKSQAVAFWCDPISGHATLYWYRQILGQGPELLVQFQDESVVDDSQLPKDRFSAERLKGVDSTLKIQPAELGDSAMYLCASTIAPGSYNEQFFGPGTRLTVL.

This clonotype occurred many times. The chain combines TRBV20-1 with TRBJ2-5, with D tentatively TRBD1 (6 bases). Germline lookup yields CDR1 DFQATT and CDR2 SNEGSKA (reference sequence). The CDR3 sequence is 13 residues long. V dropped 5 bases and J dropped 2 bases, with 12 bases sitting between them. CDR3 residues: CSAGGQTQETQYF. The CDR3, as DNA: TGCAGTGCTGGGGGACAAACACAAGAGACCCAGTACTTC.